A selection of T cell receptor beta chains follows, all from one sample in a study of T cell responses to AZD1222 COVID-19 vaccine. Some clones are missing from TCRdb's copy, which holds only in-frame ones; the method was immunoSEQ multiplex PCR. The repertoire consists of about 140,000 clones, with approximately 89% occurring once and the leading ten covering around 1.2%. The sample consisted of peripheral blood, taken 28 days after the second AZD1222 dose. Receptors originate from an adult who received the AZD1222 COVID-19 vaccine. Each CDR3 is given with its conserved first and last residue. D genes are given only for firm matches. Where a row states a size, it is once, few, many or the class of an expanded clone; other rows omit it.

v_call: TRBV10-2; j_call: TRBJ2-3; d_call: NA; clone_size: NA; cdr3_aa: CASSRVVDSSTDTQYF; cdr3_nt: TGCGCCAGCAGTAGGGTAGTCGACTCTAGCACAGATACGCAGTATTTT
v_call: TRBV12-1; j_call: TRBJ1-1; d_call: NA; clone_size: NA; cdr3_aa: CASSFGGQGANTEAFF; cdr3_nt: TGTGCCAGCAGCTTTGGGGGACAGGGGGCGAACACTGAAGCTTTCTTT
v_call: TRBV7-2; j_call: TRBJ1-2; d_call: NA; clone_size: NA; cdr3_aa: CASSLGAAGGYTF; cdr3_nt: TGTGCCAGCAGCTTGGGTGCGGCTGGCGGCTACACCTTC
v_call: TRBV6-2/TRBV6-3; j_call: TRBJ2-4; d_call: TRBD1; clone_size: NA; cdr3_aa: CASRPTRGAKNIQYF; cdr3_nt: TGTGCCAGCAGACCTACCAGGGGGGCCAAAAACATTCAGTACTTC
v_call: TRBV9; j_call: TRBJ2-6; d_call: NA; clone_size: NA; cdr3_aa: CASSVVGTNSGANVLTF; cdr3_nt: TGTGCCAGCAGCGTCGTCGGGACAAATTCTGGGGCCAACGTCCTGACTTTC
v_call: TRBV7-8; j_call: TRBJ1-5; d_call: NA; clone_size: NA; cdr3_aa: CASSLAAHRAATERQPQHF; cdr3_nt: TGTGCCAGCAGCTTAGCGGCTCATAGAGCAGCGACGGAAAGGCAGCCCCAGCATTTT
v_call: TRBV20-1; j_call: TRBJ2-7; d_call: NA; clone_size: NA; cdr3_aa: CSASQRDPYEQYF; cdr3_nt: TGCAGTGCTAGTCAGCGAGACCCCTACGAGCAGTACTTC
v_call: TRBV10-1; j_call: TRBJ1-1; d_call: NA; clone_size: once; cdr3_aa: CASSEPQGSEAFF; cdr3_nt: TGCGCCAGCAGTGAACCCCAGGGTTCTGAAGCTTTCTTT
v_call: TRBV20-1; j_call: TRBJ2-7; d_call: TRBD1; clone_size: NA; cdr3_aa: CSARDRGEQYF; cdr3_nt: TGCAGTGCTAGAGACAGGGGGGAGCAGTACTTC
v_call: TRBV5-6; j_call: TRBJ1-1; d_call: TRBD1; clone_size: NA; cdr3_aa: CASSGDRGTDTEAFF; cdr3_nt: TGTGCCAGCAGCGGTGACAGGGGGACCGACACTGAAGCTTTCTTT
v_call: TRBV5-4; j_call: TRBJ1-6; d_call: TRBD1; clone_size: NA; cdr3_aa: CASSLSGTANSPLHF; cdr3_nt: TGTGCCAGCAGCTTATCTGGGACAGCAAATTCACCCCTCCACTTT
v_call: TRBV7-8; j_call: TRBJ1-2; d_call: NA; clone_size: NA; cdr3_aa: CASSLEVSNYGYTF; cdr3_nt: TGTGCCAGCAGCTTAGAGGTATCTAACTATGGCTACACCTTC
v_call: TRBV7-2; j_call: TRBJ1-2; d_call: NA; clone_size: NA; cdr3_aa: CASSLGPGSGGGYGYTF; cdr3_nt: TGTGCCAGCAGCTTAGGCCCAGGGTCGGGGGGCGGCTATGGCTACACCTTC
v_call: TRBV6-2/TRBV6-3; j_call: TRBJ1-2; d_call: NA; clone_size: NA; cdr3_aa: CASSSLSVYGYTF; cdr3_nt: TGTGCCAGCAGTAGCCTCAGTGTATATGGCTACACCTTC
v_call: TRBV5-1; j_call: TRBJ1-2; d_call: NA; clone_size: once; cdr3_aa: CASSLDSYGYTF; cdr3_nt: TGCGCCAGCAGCTTGGACAGCTATGGCTACACCTTC
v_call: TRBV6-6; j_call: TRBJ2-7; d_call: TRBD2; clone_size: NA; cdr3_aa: CASTKRAGESHEQYF; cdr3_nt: TGTGCCAGCACCAAACGGGCGGGAGAGTCCCACGAGCAGTACTTC
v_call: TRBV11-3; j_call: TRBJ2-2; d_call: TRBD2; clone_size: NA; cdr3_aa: CASSPGLADTGELFF; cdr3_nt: TGTGCCAGCAGCCCGGGACTAGCGGATACCGGGGAGCTGTTTTTT
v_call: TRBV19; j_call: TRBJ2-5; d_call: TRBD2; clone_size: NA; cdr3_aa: CASSKAPGTTVLSQYF; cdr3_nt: TGTGCCAGTAGTAAAGCCCCCGGGACTACTGTGCTCTCCCAGTACTTC
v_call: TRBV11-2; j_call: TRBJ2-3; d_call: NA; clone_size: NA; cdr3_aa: CASSLEGVDTQYF; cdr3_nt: TGTGCCAGCAGCTTAGAGGGGGTAGATACGCAGTATTTT
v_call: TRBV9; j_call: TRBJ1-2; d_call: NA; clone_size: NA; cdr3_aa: CASSGHYGYTF; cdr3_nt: TGTGCCAGCAGCGGTCACTATGGCTACACCTTC
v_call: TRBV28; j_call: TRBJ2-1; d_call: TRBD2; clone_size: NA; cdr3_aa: CASSSPFGLAGGGYNEQFF; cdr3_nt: TGTGCCAGCAGTTCCCCTTTCGGACTAGCTGGGGGGGGCTACAATGAGCAGTTCTTC
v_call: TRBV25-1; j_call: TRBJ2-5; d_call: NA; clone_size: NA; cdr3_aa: CASSDLGARETQYF; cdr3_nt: TGTGCCAGCAGTGATCTGGGGGCGCGGGAGACCCAGTACTTC
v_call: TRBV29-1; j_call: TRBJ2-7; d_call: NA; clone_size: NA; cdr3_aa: CSGRGASYEQYF; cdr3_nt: TGCAGCGGGAGGGGGGCAAGCTACGAGCAGTACTTC
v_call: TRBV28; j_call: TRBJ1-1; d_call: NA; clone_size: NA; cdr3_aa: CASSFNARLGLNTEAFF; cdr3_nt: TGTGCCAGCAGTTTTAATGCCCGGTTGGGCCTGAACACTGAAGCTTTCTTT
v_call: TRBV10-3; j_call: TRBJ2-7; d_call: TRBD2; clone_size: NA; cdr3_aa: CAISTWGGDYEQYF; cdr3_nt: TGTGCCATCAGCACTTGGGGAGGGGACTACGAGCAGTACTTC
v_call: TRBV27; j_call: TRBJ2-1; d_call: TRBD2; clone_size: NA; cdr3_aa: CASSPTSLRIYNEQFF; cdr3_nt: TGTGCCAGCAGCCCGACTAGCCTGAGAATTTACAATGAGCAGTTCTTC
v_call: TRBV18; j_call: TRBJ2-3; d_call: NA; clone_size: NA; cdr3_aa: CASSLLSDTQYF; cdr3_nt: TGTGCCAGCTCACTTTTATCAGATACGCAGTATTTT
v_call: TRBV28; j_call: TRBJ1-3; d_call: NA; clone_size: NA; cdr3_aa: CASSLSGGNTIYF; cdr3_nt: TGTGCCAGCAGTTTATCAGGGGGAAACACCATATATTTT
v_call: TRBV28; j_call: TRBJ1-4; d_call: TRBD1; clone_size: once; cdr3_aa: CASTTLQGWGEKLFF; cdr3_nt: TGTGCCAGCACCACTTTACAGGGGTGGGGTGAAAAACTGTTTTTT
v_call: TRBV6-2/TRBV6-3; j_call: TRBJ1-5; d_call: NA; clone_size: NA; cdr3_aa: CASSRARGRQPQHF; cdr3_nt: TGTGCCAGCAGCAGGGCCAGGGGCCGTCAGCCCCAGCATTTT
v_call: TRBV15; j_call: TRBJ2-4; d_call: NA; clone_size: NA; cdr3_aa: CATSREALFVAAGAKNIQYF; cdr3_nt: TGTGCCACCAGCAGAGAGGCCCTTTTCGTAGCGGCCGGGGCCAAAAACATTCAGTACTTC
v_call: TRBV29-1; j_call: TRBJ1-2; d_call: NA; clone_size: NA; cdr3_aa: CSVEGGGGIGYGYTF; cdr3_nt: TGCAGCGTTGAAGGAGGGGGGGGGATTGGCTATGGCTACACCTTC
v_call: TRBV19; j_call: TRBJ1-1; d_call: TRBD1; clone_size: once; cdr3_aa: CASRTGTGAGEAFF; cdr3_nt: TGTGCCAGTAGGACCGGGACAGGGGCGGGTGAAGCTTTCTTT
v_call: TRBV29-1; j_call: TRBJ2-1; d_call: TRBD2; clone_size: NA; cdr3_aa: CSVETGLAFGNEQFF; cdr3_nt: TGCAGCGTTGAAACGGGACTAGCGTTCGGCAATGAGCAGTTCTTC
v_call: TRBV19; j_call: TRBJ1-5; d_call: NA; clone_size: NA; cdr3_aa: CASSTEWTEPQHF; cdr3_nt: TGTGCCAGTAGTACCGAATGGACGGAGCCCCAGCATTTT
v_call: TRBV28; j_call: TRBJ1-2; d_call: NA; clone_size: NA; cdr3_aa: CASKTGTTYGYTF; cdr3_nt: TGTGCCAGCAAAACCGGGACGACCTATGGCTACACCTTC
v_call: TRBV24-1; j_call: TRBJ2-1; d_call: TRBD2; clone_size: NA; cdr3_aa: CATSDSRGTSGRAGIVNEQFF; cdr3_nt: TGTGCCACCAGTGATTCAAGAGGGACTAGCGGGAGGGCAGGAATAGTGAATGAGCAGTTCTTC
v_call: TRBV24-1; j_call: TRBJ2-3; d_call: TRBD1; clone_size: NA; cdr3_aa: CATSDFGETGLPDTQYF; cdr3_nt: TGTGCCACCAGTGATTTTGGGGAGACAGGGCTCCCAGATACGCAGTATTTT
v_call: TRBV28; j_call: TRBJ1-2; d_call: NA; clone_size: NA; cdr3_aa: CASSPDSSGGGYTF; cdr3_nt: TGTGCCAGCAGCCCGGACAGTTCGGGAGGCGGCTACACCTTC
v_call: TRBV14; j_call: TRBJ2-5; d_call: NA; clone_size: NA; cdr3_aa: CASSQGPGQETQYF; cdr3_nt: TGTGCCAGCAGCCAAGGCCCCGGGCAAGAGACCCAGTACTTC
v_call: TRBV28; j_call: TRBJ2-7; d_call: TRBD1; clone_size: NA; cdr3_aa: CASALGRGLEQYF; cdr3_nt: TGTGCCAGCGCCCTGGGCAGGGGGCTGGAGCAGTACTTC